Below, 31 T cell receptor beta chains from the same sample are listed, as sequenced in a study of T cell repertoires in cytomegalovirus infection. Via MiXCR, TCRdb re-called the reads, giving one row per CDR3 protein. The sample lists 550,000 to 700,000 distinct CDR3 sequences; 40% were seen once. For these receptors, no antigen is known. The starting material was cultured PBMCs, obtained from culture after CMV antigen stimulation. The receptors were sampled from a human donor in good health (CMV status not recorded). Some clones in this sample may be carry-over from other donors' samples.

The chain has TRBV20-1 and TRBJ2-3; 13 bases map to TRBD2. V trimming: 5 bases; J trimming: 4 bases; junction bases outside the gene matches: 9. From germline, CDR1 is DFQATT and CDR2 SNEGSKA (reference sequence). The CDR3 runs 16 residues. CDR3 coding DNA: TGCAGTGCTCCGATTAGACTAGCGGGAGGAGCAGATACGCAGTATTTT. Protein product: CSAPIRLAGGADTQYF.

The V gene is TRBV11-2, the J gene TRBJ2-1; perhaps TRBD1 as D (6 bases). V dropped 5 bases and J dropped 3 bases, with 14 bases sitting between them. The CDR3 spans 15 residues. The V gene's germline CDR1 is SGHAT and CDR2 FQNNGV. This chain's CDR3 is CASSVTGTVYNEQFF. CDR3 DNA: TGTGCCAGCAGCGTCACAGGGACGGTCTACAATGAGCAGTTCTTC. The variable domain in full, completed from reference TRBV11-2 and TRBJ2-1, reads EAGVAQSPRYKIIEKRQSVAFWCNPISGHATLYWYQQILGQGPKLLIQFQNNGVVDDSQLPKDRFSAERLKGVDSTLKIQPAKLEDSAVYLCASSVTGTVYNEQFFGPGTRLTVL.

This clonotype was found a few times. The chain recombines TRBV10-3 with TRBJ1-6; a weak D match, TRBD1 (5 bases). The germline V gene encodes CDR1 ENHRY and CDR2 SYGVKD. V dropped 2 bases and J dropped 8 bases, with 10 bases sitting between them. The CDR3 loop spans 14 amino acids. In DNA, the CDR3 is TGTGCCATCAGTGAGGACAGAAATTATTCACCCCTCCACTTT. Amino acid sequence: CAISEDRNYSPLHF.

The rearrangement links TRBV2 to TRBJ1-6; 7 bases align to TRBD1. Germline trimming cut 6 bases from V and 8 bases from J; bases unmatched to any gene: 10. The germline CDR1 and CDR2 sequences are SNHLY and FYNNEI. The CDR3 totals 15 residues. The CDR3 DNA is TGTGCCAGCAGACCGAACAGGGGAAGTCATTCACCCCTCCACTTT. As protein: CASRPNRGSHSPLHF. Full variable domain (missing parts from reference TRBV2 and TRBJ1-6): EPEVTQTPSHQVTQMGQEVILRCVPISNHLYFYWYRQILGQKVEFLVSFYNNEISEKSEIFDDQFSVERPDGSNFTLKIRSTKLEDSAMYFCASRPNRGSHSPLHFGNGTRLTVT.

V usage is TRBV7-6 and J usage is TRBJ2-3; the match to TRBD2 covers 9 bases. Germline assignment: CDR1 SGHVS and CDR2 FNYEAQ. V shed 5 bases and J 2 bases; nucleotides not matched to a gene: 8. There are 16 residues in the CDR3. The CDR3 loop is CASSPQTSGYTDTQYF. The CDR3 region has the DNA TGTGCCAGCAGCCCGCAGACTAGCGGATACACAGATACGCAGTATTTT.

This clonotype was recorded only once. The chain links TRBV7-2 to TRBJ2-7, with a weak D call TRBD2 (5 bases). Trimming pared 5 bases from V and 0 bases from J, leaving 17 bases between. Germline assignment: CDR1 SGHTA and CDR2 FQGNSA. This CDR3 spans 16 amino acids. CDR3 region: CASSRPAGLSSYEQYF. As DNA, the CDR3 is TGTGCCAGCAGCCGACCGGCGGGTCTAAGCTCCTACGAGCAGTACTTC.

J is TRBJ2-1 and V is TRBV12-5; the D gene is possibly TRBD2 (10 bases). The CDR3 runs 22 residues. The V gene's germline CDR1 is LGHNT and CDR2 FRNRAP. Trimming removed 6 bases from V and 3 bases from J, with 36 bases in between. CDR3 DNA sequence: TGTGCTAGTGGCCCCGGGACAGGGACCCTCTTTCCTAGCGGGGGTATCTACAATGAGCAGTTCTTC. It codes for CASGPGTGTLFPSGGIYNEQFF.

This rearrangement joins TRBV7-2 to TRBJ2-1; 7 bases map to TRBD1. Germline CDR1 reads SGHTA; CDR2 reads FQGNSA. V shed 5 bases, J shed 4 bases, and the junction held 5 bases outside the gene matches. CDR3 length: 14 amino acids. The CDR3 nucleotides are TGTGCCAGCAGCGGGGACAGAAATTACAATGAGCAGTTCTTC. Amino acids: CASSGDRNYNEQFF.

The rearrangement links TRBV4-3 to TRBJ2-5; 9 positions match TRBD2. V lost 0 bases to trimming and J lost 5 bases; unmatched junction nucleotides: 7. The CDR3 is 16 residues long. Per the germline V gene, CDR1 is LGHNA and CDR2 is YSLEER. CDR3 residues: CASSQEASGMRETQYF. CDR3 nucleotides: TGCGCCAGCAGCCAAGAGGCTAGCGGGATGAGGGAGACCCAGTACTTC.

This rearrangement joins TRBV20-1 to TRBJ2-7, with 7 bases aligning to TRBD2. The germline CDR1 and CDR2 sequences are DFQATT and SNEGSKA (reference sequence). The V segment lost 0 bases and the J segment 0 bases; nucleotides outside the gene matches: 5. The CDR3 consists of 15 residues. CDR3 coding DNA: TGCAGTGCTAGAGATCTATGGACTAGCTCCTACGAGCAGTACTTC. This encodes CSARDLWTSSYEQYF.

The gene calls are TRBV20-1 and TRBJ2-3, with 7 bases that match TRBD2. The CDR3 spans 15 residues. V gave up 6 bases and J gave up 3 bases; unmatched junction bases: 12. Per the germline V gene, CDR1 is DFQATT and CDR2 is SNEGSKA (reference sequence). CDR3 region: CSALGVRGETDTQYF. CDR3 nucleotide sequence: TGCAGTGCCCTGGGCGTTCGGGGGGAGACAGATACGCAGTATTTT.

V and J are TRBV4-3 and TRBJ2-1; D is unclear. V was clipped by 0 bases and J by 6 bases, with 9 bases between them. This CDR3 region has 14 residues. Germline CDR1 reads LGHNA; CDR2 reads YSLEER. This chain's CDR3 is CASSQEPGSNEQFF. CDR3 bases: TGCGCCAGCAGCCAAGAACCAGGATCCAATGAGCAGTTCTTC.

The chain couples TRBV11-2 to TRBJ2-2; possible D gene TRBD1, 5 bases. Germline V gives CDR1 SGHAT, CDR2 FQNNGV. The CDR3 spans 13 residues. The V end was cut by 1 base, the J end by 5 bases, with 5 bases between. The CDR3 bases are TGTGCCAGCAGCTTAGGACAGACCGGGGAGCTGTTTTTT. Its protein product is CASSLGQTGELFF. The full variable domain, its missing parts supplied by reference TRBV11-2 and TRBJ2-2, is EAGVAQSPRYKIIEKRQSVAFWCNPISGHATLYWYQQILGQGPKLLIQFQNNGVVDDSQLPKDRFSAERLKGVDSTLKIQPAKLEDSAVYLCASSLGQTGELFFGEGSRLTVL.

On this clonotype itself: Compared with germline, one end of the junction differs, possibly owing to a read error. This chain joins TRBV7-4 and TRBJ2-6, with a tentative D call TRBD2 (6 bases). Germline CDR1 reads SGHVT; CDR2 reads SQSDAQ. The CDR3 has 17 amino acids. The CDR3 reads CASSFIGGPSGTNVLTF. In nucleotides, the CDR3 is TGTGCCAGCAGCTTTATTGGAGGGCCCTCTGGGACCAACGTCCTGACTTTC.

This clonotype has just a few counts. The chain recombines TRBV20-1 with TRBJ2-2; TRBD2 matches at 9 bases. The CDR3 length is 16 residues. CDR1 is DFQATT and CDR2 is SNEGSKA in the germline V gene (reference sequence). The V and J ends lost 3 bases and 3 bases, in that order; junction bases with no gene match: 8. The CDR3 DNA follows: TGCAGTGCTAGTAGCGCCAGACTAGCGGACACCGGGGAGCTGTTTTTT. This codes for CSASSARLADTGELFF.

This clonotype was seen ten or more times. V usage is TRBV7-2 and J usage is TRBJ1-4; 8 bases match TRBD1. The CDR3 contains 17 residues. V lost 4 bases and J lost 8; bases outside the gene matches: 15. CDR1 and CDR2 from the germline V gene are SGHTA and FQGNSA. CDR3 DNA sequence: TGTGCCAGCAGCTCTCAACCACTTACAGGGGGTGGGGAAAAACTGTTTTTT. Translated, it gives CASSSQPLTGGGEKLFF.

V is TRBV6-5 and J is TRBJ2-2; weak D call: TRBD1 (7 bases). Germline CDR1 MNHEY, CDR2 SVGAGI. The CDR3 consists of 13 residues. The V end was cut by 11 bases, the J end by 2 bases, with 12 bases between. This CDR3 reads CAAGTDNTGELFF. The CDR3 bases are TGTGCCGCGGGGACAGACAACACCGGGGAGCTGTTTTTT.

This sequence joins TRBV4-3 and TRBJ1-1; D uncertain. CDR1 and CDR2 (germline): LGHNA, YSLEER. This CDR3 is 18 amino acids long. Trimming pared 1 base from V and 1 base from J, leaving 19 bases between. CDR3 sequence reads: CASSQGYLMGNRNTEAFF. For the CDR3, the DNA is TGCGCCAGCAGCCAAGGGTACCTCATGGGGAATCGGAACACTGAAGCTTTCTTT.

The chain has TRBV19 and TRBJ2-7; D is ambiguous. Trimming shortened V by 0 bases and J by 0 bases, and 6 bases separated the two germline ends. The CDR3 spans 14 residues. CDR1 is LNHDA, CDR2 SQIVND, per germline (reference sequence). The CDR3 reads CASSIDVSSYEQYF. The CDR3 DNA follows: TGTGCCAGTAGTATAGATGTTAGCTCCTACGAGCAGTACTTC.

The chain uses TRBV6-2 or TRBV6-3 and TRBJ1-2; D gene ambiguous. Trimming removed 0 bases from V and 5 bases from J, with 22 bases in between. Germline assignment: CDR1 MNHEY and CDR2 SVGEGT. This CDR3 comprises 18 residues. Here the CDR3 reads CASSYSGHPGQVGYGYTF. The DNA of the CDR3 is TGTGCCAGCAGTTACTCGGGCCACCCCGGCCAAGTAGGATATGGCTACACCTTC.

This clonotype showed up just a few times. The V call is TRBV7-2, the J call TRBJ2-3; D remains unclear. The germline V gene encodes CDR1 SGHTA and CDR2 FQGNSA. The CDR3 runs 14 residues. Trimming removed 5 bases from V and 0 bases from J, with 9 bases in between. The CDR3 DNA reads TGTGCCAGCAGCGCGCTAAGGAGCACAGATACGCAGTATTTT. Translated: CASSALRSTDTQYF.

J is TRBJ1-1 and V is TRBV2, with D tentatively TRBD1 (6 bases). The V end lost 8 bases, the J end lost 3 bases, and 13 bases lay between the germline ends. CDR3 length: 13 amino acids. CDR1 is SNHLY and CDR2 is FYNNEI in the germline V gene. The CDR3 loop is CASGSTGYTEAFF. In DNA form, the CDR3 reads TGTGCCAGCGGATCCACAGGGTACACTGAAGCTTTCTTT.

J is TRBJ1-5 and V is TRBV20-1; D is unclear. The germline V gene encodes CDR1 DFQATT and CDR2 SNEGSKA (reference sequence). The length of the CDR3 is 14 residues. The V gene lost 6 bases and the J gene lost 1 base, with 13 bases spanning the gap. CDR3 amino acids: CSAQPIASNQPQHF. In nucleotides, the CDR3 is TGCAGTGCCCAACCAATAGCGAGCAATCAGCCCCAGCATTTT.

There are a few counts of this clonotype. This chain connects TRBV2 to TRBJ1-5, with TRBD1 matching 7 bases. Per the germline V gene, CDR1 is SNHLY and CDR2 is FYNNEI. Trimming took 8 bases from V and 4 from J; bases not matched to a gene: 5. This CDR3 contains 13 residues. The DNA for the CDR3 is TGTGCCAGCGAGGGACAGAGTAATCAGCCCCAGCATTTT. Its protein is CASEGQSNQPQHF.

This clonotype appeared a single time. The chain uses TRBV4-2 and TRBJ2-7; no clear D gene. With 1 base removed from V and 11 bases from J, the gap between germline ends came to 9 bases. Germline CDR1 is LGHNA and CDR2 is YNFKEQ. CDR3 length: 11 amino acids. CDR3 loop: CASSQAGVKYF. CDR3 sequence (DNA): TGTGCCAGCAGCCAAGCTGGAGTGAAGTACTTC.

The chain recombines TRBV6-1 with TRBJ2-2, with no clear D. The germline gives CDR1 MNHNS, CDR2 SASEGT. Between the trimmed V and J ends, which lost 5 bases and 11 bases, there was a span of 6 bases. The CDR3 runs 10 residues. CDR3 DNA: TGTGCCAGCAGTACGGCCGAGCTGTTTTTT. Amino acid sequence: CASSTAELFF.

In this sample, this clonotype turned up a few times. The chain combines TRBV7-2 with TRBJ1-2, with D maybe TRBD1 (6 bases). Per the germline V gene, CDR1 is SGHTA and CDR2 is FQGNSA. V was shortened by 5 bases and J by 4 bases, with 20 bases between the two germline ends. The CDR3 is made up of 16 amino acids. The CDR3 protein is CASSPRGGSDGYGYTF. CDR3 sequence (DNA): TGTGCCAGCAGCCCGCGGGGGGGCTCCGATGGCTATGGCTACACCTTC.

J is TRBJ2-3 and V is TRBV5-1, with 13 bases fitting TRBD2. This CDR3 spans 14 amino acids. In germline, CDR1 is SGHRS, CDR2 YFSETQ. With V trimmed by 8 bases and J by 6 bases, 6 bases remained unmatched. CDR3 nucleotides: TGCGCCAGTCTAGGGACTAGCGGGGATGATACGCAGTATTTT. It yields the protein CASLGTSGDDTQYF.

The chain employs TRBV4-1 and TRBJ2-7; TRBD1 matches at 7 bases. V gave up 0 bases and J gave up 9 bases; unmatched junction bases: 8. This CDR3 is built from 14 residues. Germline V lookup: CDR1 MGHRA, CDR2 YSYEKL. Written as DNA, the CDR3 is TGCGCCAGCAGCCAAGATCTAAAGGGGGCAGGGCAGTACTTC. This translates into CASSQDLKGAGQYF.

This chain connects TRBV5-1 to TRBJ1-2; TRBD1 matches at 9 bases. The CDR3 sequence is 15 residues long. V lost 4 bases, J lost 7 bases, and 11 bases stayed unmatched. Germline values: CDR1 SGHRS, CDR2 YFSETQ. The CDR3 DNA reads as TGCGCCAGCAGCCAAAACACAGGGGGCGCCTCTGGCTACACCTTC. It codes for CASSQNTGGASGYTF. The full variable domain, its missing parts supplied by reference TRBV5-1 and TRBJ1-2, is KAGVTQTPRYLIKTRGQQVTLSCSPISGHRSVSWYQQTPGQGLQFLFEYFSETQRNKGNFPGRFSGRQFSNSRSEMNVSTLELGDSALYLCASSQNTGGASGYTFGSGTRLTVV.

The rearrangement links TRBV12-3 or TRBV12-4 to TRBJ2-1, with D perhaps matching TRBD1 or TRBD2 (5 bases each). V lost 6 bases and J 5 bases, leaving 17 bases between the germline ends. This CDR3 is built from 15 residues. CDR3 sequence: CASSPLGTPNNEQFF. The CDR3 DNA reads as TGTGCCAGCAGCCCCCTGGGGACCCCCAACAATGAGCAGTTCTTC.